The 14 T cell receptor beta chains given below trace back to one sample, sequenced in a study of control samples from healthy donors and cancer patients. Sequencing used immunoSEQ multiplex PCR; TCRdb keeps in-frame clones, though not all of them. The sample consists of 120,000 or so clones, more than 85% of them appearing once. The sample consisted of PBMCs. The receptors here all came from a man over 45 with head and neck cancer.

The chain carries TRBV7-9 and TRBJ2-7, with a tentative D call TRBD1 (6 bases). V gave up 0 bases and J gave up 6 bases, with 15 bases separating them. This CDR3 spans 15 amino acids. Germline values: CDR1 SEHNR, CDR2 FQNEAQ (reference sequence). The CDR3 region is CASSLATGLMVEQYF. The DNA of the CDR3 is TGTGCCAGCAGCTTAGCGACAGGACTCATGGTCGAGCAGTACTTC.

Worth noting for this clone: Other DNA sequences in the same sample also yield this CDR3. In DNA, the CDR3 is TGTGCCAGCTCATCGACGGCAACTAATGAAAAACTGTTTTTT. Translating it yields CASSSTATNEKLFF. The chain recombines TRBV18 with TRBJ1-4; no clear D gene. The V end was cut by 5 bases, the J end by 0 bases, with 7 bases between. There are 14 residues in the CDR3. The V gene's germline CDR1 is KGHSH and CDR2 LQKENI.

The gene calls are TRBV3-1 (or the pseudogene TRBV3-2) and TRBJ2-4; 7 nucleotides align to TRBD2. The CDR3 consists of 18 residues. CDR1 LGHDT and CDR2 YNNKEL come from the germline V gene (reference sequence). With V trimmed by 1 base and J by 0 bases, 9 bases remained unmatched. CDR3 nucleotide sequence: TGTGCCAGCAGCCAAGGGCGGGGGTCCCCTCTAGCCAAAAACATTCAGTACTTC. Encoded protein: CASSQGRGSPLAKNIQYF.

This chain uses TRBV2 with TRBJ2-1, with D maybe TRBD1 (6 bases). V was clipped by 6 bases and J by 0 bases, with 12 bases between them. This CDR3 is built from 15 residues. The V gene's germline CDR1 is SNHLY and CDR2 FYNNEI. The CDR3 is CASRKTGGSYNEQFF. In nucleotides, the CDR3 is TGTGCCAGCAGGAAGACAGGAGGCTCCTACAATGAGCAGTTCTTC.

Here the CDR3 reads CASSLTGGPGAFF. The CDR3 DNA reads as TGTGCCAGCAGTCTTACAGGGGGCCCTGGAGCTTTCTTT. This sequence joins TRBV3-1 (or the pseudogene TRBV3-2) and TRBJ1-1; 9 nucleotides match TRBD1. CDR3 size: 13 residues. In germline, CDR1 is LGHDT, CDR2 YNNKEL (reference sequence). Unmatched junction bases numbered 9, after V lost 6 bases and J lost 10 bases.

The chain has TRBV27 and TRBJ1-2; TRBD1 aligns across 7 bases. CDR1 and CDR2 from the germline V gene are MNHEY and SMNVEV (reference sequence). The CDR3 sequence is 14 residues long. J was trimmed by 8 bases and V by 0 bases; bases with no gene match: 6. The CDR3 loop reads CASSLSGRGKGYTF. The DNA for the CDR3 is TGTGCCAGCAGTTTATCGGGCAGGGGGAAGGGCTACACCTTC.

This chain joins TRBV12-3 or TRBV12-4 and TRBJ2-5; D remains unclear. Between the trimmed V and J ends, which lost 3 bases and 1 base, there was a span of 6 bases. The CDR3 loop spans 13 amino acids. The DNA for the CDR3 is TGTGCCAGCAGTTTCTCAGCCCAAGAGACCCAGTACTTC. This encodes CASSFSAQETQYF.

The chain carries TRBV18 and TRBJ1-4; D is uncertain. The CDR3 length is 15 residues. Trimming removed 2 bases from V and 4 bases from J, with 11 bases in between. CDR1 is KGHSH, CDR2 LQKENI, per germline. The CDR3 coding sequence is TGTGCCAGCTCACCAGCCCAGGCCGGTAATGAAAAACTGTTTTTT. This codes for CASSPAQAGNEKLFF.

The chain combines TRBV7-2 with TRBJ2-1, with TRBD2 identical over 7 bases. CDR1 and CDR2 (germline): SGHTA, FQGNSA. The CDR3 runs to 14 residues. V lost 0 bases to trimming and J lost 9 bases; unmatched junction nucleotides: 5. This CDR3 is CASSLASASGEQFF. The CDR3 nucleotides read TGTGCCAGCAGCTTAGCGTCGGCTAGCGGTGAGCAGTTCTTC.

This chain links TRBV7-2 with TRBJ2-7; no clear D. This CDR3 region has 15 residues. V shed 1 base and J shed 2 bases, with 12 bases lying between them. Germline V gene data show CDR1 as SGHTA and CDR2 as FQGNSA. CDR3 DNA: TGTGCCAGCAGCTTAGAACCCGAACGGCCCTACGAGCAGTACTTC. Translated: CASSLEPERPYEQYF.

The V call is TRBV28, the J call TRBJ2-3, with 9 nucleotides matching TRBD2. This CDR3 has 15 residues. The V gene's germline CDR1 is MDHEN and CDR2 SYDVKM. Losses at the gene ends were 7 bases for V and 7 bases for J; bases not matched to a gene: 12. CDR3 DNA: TGTGCCAGCACCCCAGCGCGGGGGGGCGCTTATACGCAGTATTTT. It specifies CASTPARGGAYTQYF.

The CDR3 sequence: CASSYLPDLKNTGELFF. The DNA of the CDR3 is TGTGCCAGCAGCTATTTACCCGACCTAAAGAACACCGGGGAGCTGTTTTTT. V and J are TRBV9 and TRBJ2-2; D gene ambiguous. Trimming left V 4 bases short and J 1 base short, with 17 bases between. Germline CDR1 reads SGDLS; CDR2 reads YYNGEE. The CDR3 length is 17 residues.

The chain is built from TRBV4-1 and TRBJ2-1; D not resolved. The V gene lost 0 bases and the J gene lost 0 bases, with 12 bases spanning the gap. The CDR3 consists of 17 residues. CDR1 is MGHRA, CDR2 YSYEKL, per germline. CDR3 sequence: CASSQEVTQPSYNEQFF. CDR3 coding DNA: TGCGCCAGCAGCCAAGAGGTCACCCAACCCTCCTACAATGAGCAGTTCTTC.

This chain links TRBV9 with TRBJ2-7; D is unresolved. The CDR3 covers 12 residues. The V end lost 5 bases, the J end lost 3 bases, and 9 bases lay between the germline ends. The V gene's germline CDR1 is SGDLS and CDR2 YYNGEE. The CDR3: CASSTIVYEQYF. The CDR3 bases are TGTGCCAGCAGTACTATAGTCTACGAGCAGTACTTC.